A single sample gave rise to the 26 T cell receptor beta chains below, sequenced in a study of T-cell memory formation after mild COVID-19. MiXCR, applied by TCRdb to the 5' RACE reads, yields one record per CDR3 protein. The sample holds some 350,000 distinct CDR3 sequences, 10% to 15% seen once. What was sequenced was PBMCs or a T cell subset sorted from them (not recorded which). The receptor set was obtained from a man in his late teens or twenties who had mild COVID-19 (a few samples of this study predate the infection). Cell type and time point are not known.

This clonotype was observed at least ten times. This chain connects TRBV5-1 to TRBJ2-1, with a tentative D call TRBD2 (6 bases). This CDR3 is 13 amino acids long. The ends were cut back, 7 bases at V and 6 bases at J, with 14 bases in the middle. Germline lookup yields CDR1 SGHRS and CDR2 YFSETQ. CDR3 coding DNA: TGCGCCAGCCTGGACTACGACTCCAATGAGCAGTTCTTC. Amino acid sequence: CASLDYDSNEQFF.

The genes are TRBV6-2 or TRBV6-3 and TRBJ2-2, with 9 positions matching TRBD1. CDR1 MNHEY and CDR2 SVGEGT come from the germline V gene. This CDR3 contains 15 residues. J gave up 1 base and V 7 bases, and 4 bases lay outside the gene matches. CDR3 DNA: TGTGCCAGCACCCCGACAGGGGGGAACACCGGGGAGCTGTTTTTT. This gives the protein CASTPTGGNTGELFF.

This rearrangement joins TRBV6-2 or TRBV6-3 to TRBJ1-1; 7 positions match TRBD1. Germline values: CDR1 MNHEY, CDR2 SVGEGT. The CDR3 loop spans 15 amino acids. Trimming at V came to 2 bases and at J to 3 bases, leaving 6 bases not matched to a gene. The CDR3 spells CASSYRQGGDTEAFF. CDR3 nucleotides: TGTGCCAGCAGTTACCGACAGGGTGGAGACACTGAAGCTTTCTTT.

The chain recombines TRBV18 with TRBJ2-5; D might be TRBD1 (5 bases). The length of the CDR3 is 13 residues. Germline CDR1 and CDR2: KGHSH and LQKENI. Trimming shortened V by 2 bases and J by 7 bases, and 11 bases separated the two germline ends. CDR3 DNA sequence: TGTGCCAGCTCACCATGGGTCAGGGCGACCCAGTACTTC. It encodes CASSPWVRATQYF.

DNA of the CDR3: TGTGCCAGCTCGAGCAACCGGGGTGAGCAGTTCTTC. Protein: CASSSNRGEQFF. This chain connects TRBV18 to TRBJ2-1; tentative D call: TRBD2 (5 bases). The germline V and J ends were trimmed by 6 bases and 9 bases, with 12 bases remaining between them. The CDR3 totals 12 residues. Per the germline V gene, CDR1 is KGHSH and CDR2 is LQKENI.

This clonotype occurred many times. The chain uses TRBV27 and TRBJ2-7; 9 bases are shared with TRBD1. J lost 1 base, V lost 4 bases, and 8 bases had no gene match. The CDR3 runs 16 residues. CDR1 and CDR2 (germline): MNHEY, SMNVEV (reference sequence). The CDR3 protein is CASSSGQGAESYEQYV. As DNA, the CDR3 is TGTGCCAGCAGTTCGGGACAGGGCGCCGAGTCCTACGAGCAGTACGTC.

Only a few counts were recorded for this clonotype. V and J are TRBV12-3 or TRBV12-4 and TRBJ2-5; 7 bases agree with TRBD1. V was pared by 5 bases and J by 5 bases, with 11 bases of the junction left unmatched. The CDR3 runs 15 residues. CDR3 in DNA: TGTGCCAGCAGTCCGACAGGGCAAACCTTTGAGACCCAGTACTTC. Encoded protein: CASSPTGQTFETQYF.

This clonotype was counted between two and nine times. This chain links TRBV4-3 with TRBJ1-2, with a weak D call TRBD1 (5 bases). CDR1 and CDR2 from the germline V gene are LGHNA and YSLEER. V was clipped by 1 base and J by 7 bases, with 10 bases between them. The CDR3 spans 13 residues. CDR3 sequence reads: CASSQGTSGGYTF. CDR3 in DNA: TGCGCCAGCAGCCAAGGGACATCGGGTGGCTACACCTTC.

The CDR3 protein is CASSLDRGGLSQETQYF. In DNA, the CDR3 is TGTGCCAGCAGCTTAGATCGAGGGGGGCTATCCCAAGAGACCCAGTACTTC. This chain connects TRBV11-2 to TRBJ2-5; D may be TRBD1 or TRBD2 (6 bases each). The CDR3 contains 17 residues. Trimming shortened V by 0 bases and J by 1 base, and 15 bases separated the two germline ends. Germline V gives CDR1 SGHAT, CDR2 FQNNGV.

The table lists this clonotype with a few counts. The V gene is TRBV12-3 or TRBV12-4, the J gene TRBJ2-2, with a weak D call TRBD2 (5 bases). V lost 10 bases, J lost 6 bases, and 18 bases lay in between. There are 14 residues in the CDR3. The CDR3 loop is CATRRFRAAGELFF. CDR3 nucleotide sequence: TGTGCCACCAGAAGGTTTCGAGCGGCCGGGGAGCTGTTTTTT.

This clonotype was seen only a few times. V and J are TRBV29-1 and TRBJ1-1, with D unresolved. V lost 3 bases and J 1 base, leaving 12 bases between the germline ends. There are 14 residues in the CDR3. Germline loops: CDR1 SQVTM, CDR2 ANQGSEA. CDR3 nucleotide sequence: TGCAGCGTTGAGGGTTCGTGGAAGAACACTGAAGCTTTCTTT. Protein sequence: CSVEGSWKNTEAFF. The full variable domain, rest sourced from reference TRBV29-1 and TRBJ1-1, is SAVISQKPSRDICQRGTSLTIQCQVDSQVTMMFWYRQQPGQSLTLIATANQGSEATYESGFVIDKFPISRPNLTFSTLTVSNMSPEDSSIYLCSVEGSWKNTEAFFGQGTRLTVV.

This clonotype came up a few times. V is TRBV7-3 and J is TRBJ1-2; tentatively, D is TRBD1 (5 bases). The V end was cut by 4 bases, the J end by 0 bases, with 24 bases between. Germline CDR1 reads SGHTA; CDR2 reads FQGTGA. The CDR3 length is 19 residues. CDR3 protein: CASSSSSSRDALPNYGYTF. CDR3 nucleotide sequence: TGTGCCAGCAGCTCCAGCTCCTCCCGGGACGCCTTACCTAACTATGGCTACACCTTC.

The rearrangement joins TRBV12-3 or TRBV12-4 to TRBJ1-1, with D maybe TRBD1 (6 bases). The CDR3 length is 14 residues. Trimming left V 0 bases short and J 6 bases short, with 11 bases between. The CDR3 DNA sequence: TGTGCCAGCAGTTTAGCGAGGGGGAGGGCTGAAGCTTTCTTT. This gives the protein CASSLARGRAEAFF.

This clonotype has more than one count but fewer than ten. The gene calls are TRBV4-3 and TRBJ2-3; 8 nucleotides line up with TRBD1. There are 17 residues in the CDR3. V trimming: 1 base; J trimming: 6 bases; junction bases outside the gene matches: 12. Germline CDR1 is LGHNA and CDR2 is YSLEER. The CDR3 DNA reads TGCGCCAGCAGCCAAGTAGAGACAGGGGTCCACAGGGATACGCAGTATTTT. It translates to CASSQVETGVHRDTQYF.

This rearrangement joins TRBV7-2 to TRBJ2-3; 8 bases are shared with TRBD2. CDR1 and CDR2 (germline): SGHTA, FQGNSA. The CDR3 has 17 amino acids. V lost 5 bases and J lost 4; bases outside the gene matches: 14. The chain's CDR3 is CASSPRVGGGNADTQYF. DNA of the CDR3: TGTGCCAGCAGCCCAAGGGTGGGCGGGGGGAATGCAGATACGCAGTATTTT. The full variable domain, with the rest looked up from reference TRBV7-2 and TRBJ2-3, is GAGVSQSPSNKVTEKGKDVELRCDPISGHTALYWYRQSLGQGLEFLIYFQGNSAPDKSGLPSDRFSAERTGGSVSTLTIQRTQQEDSAVYLCASSPRVGGGNADTQYFGPGTRLTVL.

This clonotype was recorded only once. J is TRBJ2-7 and V is TRBV11-2; TRBD2 matches at 11 bases. Germline values: CDR1 SGHAT, CDR2 FQNNGV. The CDR3 is made up of 16 amino acids. Unmatched junction bases numbered 3, after V lost 1 base and J lost 1 base. CDR3 nucleotides: TGTGCCAGCAGCTTAGCACTAGCGGGGGCTTCCTACGAGCAGTACTTC. Protein product: CASSLALAGASYEQYF.

This clonotype occurred a few times. The V gene is TRBV24-1, the J gene TRBJ2-1; the match to TRBD1 covers 10 bases. CDR3 length equals 15 residues. Looked up from germline, CDR1 is KGHDR and CDR2 is SFDVKD. V shed 3 bases and J 5 bases; nucleotides not matched to a gene: 3. CDR3 coding DNA: TGTGCCACCAGTGATCCCGGGACAGGGGACAATGAGCAGTTCTTC. Residues: CATSDPGTGDNEQFF.

This clonotype was counted at least ten times. The V and J genes are TRBV2 and TRBJ2-1, with D possibly TRBD2 on 6 matching bases. The V gene lost 7 bases and the J gene lost 10 bases, with 11 bases spanning the gap. The CDR3 runs 11 residues. In germline, CDR1 is SNHLY, CDR2 FYNNEI. The CDR3 loop is CASTTRWEQFF. The CDR3 region has the DNA TGTGCCAGCACGACTAGATGGGAGCAGTTCTTC.

This clonotype was recorded a few times. The chain links TRBV9 to TRBJ2-3; D is perhaps TRBD1 or TRBD2 (5 bases each). In germline, CDR1 is SGDLS, CDR2 YYNGEE. V lost 1 base, J lost 1 base, and 10 bases lay in between. The CDR3 covers 15 residues. DNA for the CDR3: TGTGCCAGCAGCGTACTTGGGGGTGGCACAGATACGCAGTATTTT. Translation: CASSVLGGGTDTQYF.

The table lists this clonotype with many counts. This chain joins TRBV5-1 and TRBJ2-2; D possibly corresponds to TRBD1 (5 bases). The CDR3 is 15 residues long. Trimming pared 2 bases from V and 0 bases from J, leaving 8 bases between. The germline gives CDR1 SGHRS, CDR2 YFSETQ. As DNA, the CDR3 is TGCGCCAGCAGCTTAGGGGTTCCGAACACCGGGGAGCTGTTTTTT. Translating gives CASSLGVPNTGELFF.

The chain recombines TRBV7-9 with TRBJ2-3; 8 bases map to TRBD2. CDR3 length: 13 residues. The J segment lost 5 bases and the V segment lost 8 bases, leaving 6 bases of the junction unmatched. Germline CDR1 reads SEHNR; CDR2 reads FQNEAQ (reference sequence). This chain's CDR3 is CASEAGGEDTQYF. The DNA of the CDR3 is TGTGCCAGCGAGGCGGGGGGTGAAGATACGCAGTATTTT.

The chain joins TRBV20-1 to TRBJ2-1; 7 bases map to TRBD1. This CDR3 contains 16 residues. Germline CDR1 and CDR2: DFQATT and SNEGSKA (reference sequence). The V and J ends lost 3 bases and 0 bases, in that order; junction bases with no gene match: 8. The CDR3 here is CSARGQFPHSYNEQFF. The CDR3, as DNA: TGCAGTGCTAGGGGACAGTTCCCCCACTCCTACAATGAGCAGTTCTTC.

The chain has TRBV4-3 and TRBJ1-6; 9 nucleotides match TRBD1. The V gene's germline CDR1 is LGHNA and CDR2 YSLEER. Trimming cost V 1 base and J 6 bases; bases outside gene matches: 7. This CDR3 spans 17 amino acids. CDR3 loop: CASSQGGGQGRNSPLHF. Here the CDR3 DNA reads TGCGCCAGCAGCCAAGGGGGCGGACAGGGGCGTAATTCACCCCTCCACTTT.

This chain joins TRBV15 and TRBJ2-2; 8 bases align to TRBD2. The J segment lost 1 base and the V segment lost 1 base, leaving 2 bases of the junction unmatched. The germline gives CDR1 LNHNV, CDR2 YYDKDF (reference sequence). CDR3 size: 16 residues. The CDR3 bases are TGTGCCACCAGCAGAGGAGCGGGAGAGAACACCGGGGAGCTGTTTTTT. Protein: CATSRGAGENTGELFF.

This clonotype was seen a few times. The rearrangement links TRBV10-3 to TRBJ2-3; TRBD2 matches at 15 bases. The CDR3 loop spans 15 amino acids. The germline gives CDR1 ENHRY, CDR2 SYGVKD. V shed 6 bases, J shed 9 bases, and the junction held 7 bases outside the gene matches. CDR3 in amino acids: CAISGGLAGGGTQYF. The CDR3 region has the DNA TGTGCCATCAGCGGGGGACTAGCGGGGGGAGGCACGCAGTATTTT.

The chain uses TRBV4-3 and TRBJ1-1; D possibly corresponds to TRBD1 (5 bases). The CDR3 totals 15 residues. V was clipped by 0 bases and J by 5 bases, with 13 bases between them. CDR1 is LGHNA and CDR2 is YSLEER in the germline V gene. The CDR3 nucleotides read TGCGCCAGCAGCCAAGACCAGGGTTGGTGGACTGAAGCTTTCTTT. It translates to CASSQDQGWWTEAFF.